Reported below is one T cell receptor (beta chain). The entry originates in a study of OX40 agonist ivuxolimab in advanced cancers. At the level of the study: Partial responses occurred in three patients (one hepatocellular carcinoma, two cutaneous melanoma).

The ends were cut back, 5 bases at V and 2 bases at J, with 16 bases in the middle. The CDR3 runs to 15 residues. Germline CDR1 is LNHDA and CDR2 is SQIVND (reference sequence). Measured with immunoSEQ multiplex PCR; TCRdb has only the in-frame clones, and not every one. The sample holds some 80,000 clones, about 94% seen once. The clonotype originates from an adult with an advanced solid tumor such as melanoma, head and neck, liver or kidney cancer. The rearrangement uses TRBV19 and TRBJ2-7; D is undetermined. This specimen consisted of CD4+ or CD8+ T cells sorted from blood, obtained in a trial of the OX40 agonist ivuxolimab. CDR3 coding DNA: TGTGCCAGTAGTTTGGACCGTTCCCCGACCTACGAGCAGTACTTC. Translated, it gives CASSLDRSPTYEQYF. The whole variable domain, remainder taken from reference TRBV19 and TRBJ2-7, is DGGITQSPKYLFRKEGQNVTLSCEQNLNHDAMYWYRQDPGQGLRLIYYSQIVNDFQKGDIAEGYSVSREKKESFPLTVTSAQKNPTAFYLCASSLDRSPTYEQYFGPGTRLTVT.